These 5 T cell receptor beta chains share one sample of origin, sequenced in a study of regulatory T cells in long-lasting Graves disease. With iRepertoire HTBI primers and Arm-PCR of CDR3 regions, TCR beta libraries were built. TCRdb re-called the multiplex PCR reads through MiXCR, storing one row per CDR3 protein. The repertoire holds nearly 350,000 distinct CDR3 sequences, about 20% seen once, with 25% to 30% in the top ten. As to time point: persistent/refractory GD, antithyroid drugs over 5 years with positive TRAb. Isolated PBMC RNA provided the starting material for the TCR library. Sequenced here: peripheral blood mononuclear cells (PBMCs), sampled when the disease was refractory, from a patient treated with antithyroid drugs. The receptors were gathered from a female donor with Graves disease.

This clonotype was seen a few times. The rearrangement links TRBV6-2 or TRBV6-3 to TRBJ1-2; D unclear. This CDR3 comprises 13 residues. V lost 2 bases to trimming and J lost 5 bases, with 9 bases between them. CDR1 is MNHEY and CDR2 is SVGEGT in the germline V gene. Here the CDR3 reads CASSYTTDYGYTF. As DNA, the CDR3 is TGTGCCAGCAGTTACACAACTGATTATGGCTACACCTTC.

The gene calls are TRBV7-9 and TRBJ2-2, with D tentatively TRBD1 (6 bases). Germline loops: CDR1 SEHNR, CDR2 FQNEAQ (reference sequence). The germline V and J ends were trimmed by 5 bases and 1 base, with 14 bases remaining between them. This CDR3 contains 16 residues. In nucleotides, the CDR3 is TGTGCCAGCAGCCCAAGAAACAGGGAGAACACCGGGGAGCTGTTTTTT. It codes for CASSPRNRENTGELFF.

Comment on this clonotype: The CDR3 end shows no conserved phenylalanine or tryptophan, and so a read error is likely. The rearrangement uses TRBV28 and TRBJ2-1; 7 bases are a match to TRBD2. J was trimmed by 2 bases and V by 6 bases; bases with no gene match: 13. The germline V gene has CDR1 MDHEN and CDR2 SYDVKM. This CDR3 is 17 amino acids long. The CDR3 here is CASRSPGREGPYNEQFL. In nucleotides, the CDR3 is TGTGCCAGCAGATCCCCAGGTAGGGAGGGTCCCTACAATGAGCAGTTCCTC.

The chain combines TRBV6-2 or TRBV6-3 with TRBJ1-6; the D gene is possibly TRBD1 (5 bases). The CDR3 totals 16 residues. Looked up from germline, CDR1 is MNHEY and CDR2 is SVGEGT. V lost 2 bases to trimming and J lost 8 bases, with 16 bases between them. The CDR3 spells CASSYQAGRPDSPLHF. In DNA, the CDR3 is TGTGCCAGCAGTTACCAAGCGGGGCGTCCGGATTCACCCCTCCACTTT.

Ten or more counts support this clonotype. The chain combines TRBV6-5 with TRBJ1-1, with unresolved D. This CDR3 is built from 14 residues. The germline gives CDR1 MNHEY, CDR2 SVGAGI. V gave up 0 bases and J gave up 4 bases, with 9 bases separating them. CDR3 region: CASSYSPGGTEAFF. For the CDR3, the DNA is TGTGCCAGCAGTTACTCCCCCGGTGGCACTGAAGCTTTCTTT.